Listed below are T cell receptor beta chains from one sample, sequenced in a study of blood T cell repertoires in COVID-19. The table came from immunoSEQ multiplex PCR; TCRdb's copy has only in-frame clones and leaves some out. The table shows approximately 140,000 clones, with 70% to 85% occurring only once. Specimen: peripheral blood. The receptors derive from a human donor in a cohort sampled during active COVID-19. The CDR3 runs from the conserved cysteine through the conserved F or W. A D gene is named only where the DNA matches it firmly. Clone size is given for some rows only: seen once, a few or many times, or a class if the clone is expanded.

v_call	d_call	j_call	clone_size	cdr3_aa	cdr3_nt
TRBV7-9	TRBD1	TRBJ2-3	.	CASSSGTGGYF	TGTGCCAGCAGCTCCGGGACAGGGGGGTATTTT
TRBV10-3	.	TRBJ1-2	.	CAISENGLDGYTF	TGTGCCATCAGTGAGAACGGACTAGATGGCTACACCTTC
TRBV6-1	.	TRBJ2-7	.	CASSEVGTYNYEQYF	TGTGCCAGCAGTGAAGTCGGGACATATAACTACGAGCAGTACTTC
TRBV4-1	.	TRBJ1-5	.	CASSLSGDSNQPQHF	TGCGCCAGCAGCCTTTCGGGGGATTCCAATCAGCCCCAGCATTTT
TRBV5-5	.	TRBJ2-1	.	CASSLPGMDEQFF	TGTGCCAGCAGCTTGCCAGGGATGGATGAGCAGTTCTTC
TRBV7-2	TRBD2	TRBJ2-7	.	CASSSIAGGSEQYF	TGTGCCAGCAGCTCTATAGCGGGGGGATCTGAGCAGTACTTC
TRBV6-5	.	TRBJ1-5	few	CASTEGSSNQPQHF	TGTGCCAGCACCGAGGGATCGAGCAATCAGCCCCAGCATTTT
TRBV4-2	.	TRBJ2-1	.	CASSQGPFNEQFF	TGTGCCAGCAGCCAAGGGCCCTTCAATGAGCAGTTCTTC
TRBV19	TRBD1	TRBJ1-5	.	CASSDAGGSQPQHF	TGTGCCAGTAGTGACGCAGGGGGTAGTCAGCCCCAGCATTTT
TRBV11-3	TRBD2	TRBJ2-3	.	CASSQGVLAGGDTDTQYF	TGTGCCAGCAGCCAGGGAGTGCTAGCGGGGGGGGACACAGATACGCAGTATTTT
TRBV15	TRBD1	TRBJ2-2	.	CATRQGAVTGELFF	TGTGCCACCCGACAGGGGGCAGTCACCGGGGAGCTGTTTTTT
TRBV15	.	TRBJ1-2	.	CATSREEVGGYTF	TGTGCCACCAGCAGAGAAGAGGTGGGTGGCTACACCTTC
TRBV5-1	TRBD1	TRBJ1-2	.	CASRQGTGDGYTF	TGCGCCAGCCGTCAAGGGACAGGGGACGGCTACACCTTC
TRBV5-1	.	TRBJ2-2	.	CASSRENTGELFF	TGCGCCAGCAGCCGCGAAAACACCGGGGAGCTGTTTTTT
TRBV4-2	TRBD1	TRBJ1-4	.	CASSQDPQTGGADPDEKLFF	TGTGCCAGCAGCCAAGATCCCCAGACAGGGGGCGCGGACCCTGATGAAAAACTGTTTTTT
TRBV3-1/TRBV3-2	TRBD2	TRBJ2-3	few	CASSQEGTSTDTQYF	TGTGCCAGCAGCCAAGAAGGGACTAGTACAGATACGCAGTATTTT
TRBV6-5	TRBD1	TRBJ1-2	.	CASSSRQGSGYTF	TGTGCCAGCAGTAGCCGACAGGGATCTGGCTACACCTTC
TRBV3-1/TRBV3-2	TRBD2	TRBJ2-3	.	CASSQVLAGGDTQYF	TGTGCCAGCAGCCAAGTACTTGCGGGGGGAGATACGCAGTATTTT
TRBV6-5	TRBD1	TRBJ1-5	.	CASSPGQDRQPQHF	TGTGCCAGCAGCCCGGGACAGGACAGGCAGCCCCAGCATTTT
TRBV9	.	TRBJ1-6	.	CASSEHQGSPLHF	TGTGCCAGCAGCGAACACCAGGGATCACCCCTCCACTTT